Below, 26 T cell receptor beta chains from the same sample are listed, as sequenced in a study of blood T cell repertoires in COVID-19. The repertoire was sequenced with immunoSEQ multiplex PCR; TCRdb's copy has only in-frame clones and lacks some. The repertoire holds 130,000 or so clones, with about 85% as singletons. Sequenced input: peripheral blood. The receptors here all came from a man aged 60 to 75 with acute or convalescent COVID-19.

This sequence joins TRBV30 and TRBJ2-1, with TRBD1 matching 9 bases. CDR1 and CDR2 from the germline V gene are GTSNPN and SVGIG (reference sequence). V trimming: 5 bases; J trimming: 14 bases; junction bases outside the gene matches: 13. This CDR3 spans 13 amino acids. The CDR3 loop reads CAWETRTGTGKFF. Here the CDR3 DNA reads TGTGCCTGGGAAACACGAACCGGGACAGGGAAGTTCTTC.

The CDR3 DNA is TGTGCCAGCAGTTTACCTTCGCGGGAATCCAATCCGCAGTACTTC. This sequence encodes CASSLPSRESNPQYF. This rearrangement joins TRBV27 to TRBJ2-7, with a possible D match to TRBD2 (6 bases). Germline-derived CDR1 and CDR2 are MNHEY and SMNVEV (reference sequence). This CDR3 is 15 amino acids long. The V gene lost 2 bases and the J gene lost 9 bases, with 20 bases spanning the gap.

This chain uses TRBV7-8 with TRBJ2-1; 9 bases line up with TRBD1. Germline V lookup: CDR1 SGHVS, CDR2 FQNEAQ. Losses at the gene ends were 5 bases for V and 9 bases for J; bases not matched to a gene: 8. The length of the CDR3 is 14 residues. CDR3 nucleotides: TGTGCCAGCAGCCCCCCGGGACAGGGATTTGAGCAGTTCTTC. Amino acids: CASSPPGQGFEQFF.

This chain uses TRBV7-2 with TRBJ2-7, with a possible D match to TRBD2 (5 bases). V was clipped by 2 bases and J by 0 bases, with 8 bases between them. CDR1 and CDR2 (germline): SGHTA, FQGNSA. The CDR3 has 14 amino acids. The CDR3 sequence: CASSLYTSSYEQYF. The CDR3 DNA follows: TGTGCCAGCAGCTTATATACTAGCTCCTACGAGCAGTACTTC.

The chain employs TRBV30 and TRBJ1-5; TRBD1 is a possible D gene (6 bases). Germline V CDR1 and CDR2: GTSNPN, SVGIG (reference sequence). This CDR3 is 13 amino acids long. V dropped 5 bases and J dropped 0 bases, with 8 bases sitting between them. The CDR3 protein is CAWGGHSNQPQHF. DNA of the CDR3: TGTGCCTGGGGGGGACATAGCAATCAGCCCCAGCATTTT.

V usage is TRBV5-6 and J usage is TRBJ1-3, with D unresolved. CDR3 length: 14 residues. Germline CDR1 reads SGHDT; CDR2 reads YYEEEE. Trimming shortened V by 1 base and J by 0 bases, and 5 bases separated the two germline ends. CDR3 sequence reads: CASSLRGSGNTIYF. Here the CDR3 DNA reads TGTGCCAGCAGCTTGAGAGGCTCTGGAAACACCATATATTTT.

The V and J genes are TRBV7-3 and TRBJ2-1; 11 nucleotides agree with TRBD2. The junction had 2 bases not matched to a gene; V was cut back by 5 bases and J by 2 bases. The CDR3 is 15 amino acids. Germline CDR1 and CDR2: SGHTA and FQGTGA. CDR3 region: CASSPGLAAYNEQFF. Written as DNA, the CDR3 is TGTGCCAGCAGCCCGGGACTAGCGGCCTACAATGAGCAGTTCTTC.

This clone came up a few times. The chain combines TRBV6-2 or TRBV6-3 with TRBJ2-7; 11 bases align to TRBD2. Germline assignment: CDR1 MNHEY and CDR2 SVGEGT. The V gene end was trimmed by 6 bases and the J gene end by 3 bases; junction bases not matched to a gene: 1. The CDR3 contains 13 residues. The CDR3 region has the DNA TGTGCCAGCAGCCTAGCGGGGGGCTACGAGCAGTACTTC. This sequence encodes CASSLAGGYEQYF.

The chain links TRBV6-2 or TRBV6-3 to TRBJ2-5, with D maybe TRBD2 (6 bases). Germline values: CDR1 MNHEY, CDR2 SVGEGT. V was clipped by 5 bases and J by 4 bases, with 17 bases between them. This CDR3 has 15 amino acids. CDR3 DNA: TGTGCCAGCAGTCTTTCAGGAGGGCGAATAGAGACCCAGTACTTC. Translation gives CASSLSGGRIETQYF.

V is TRBV11-2 and J is TRBJ2-6, with a tentative D call TRBD1 (6 bases). This CDR3 region has 16 residues. Trimming removed 6 bases at V and 4 bases at J, with 16 bases between. CDR1 and CDR2 from the germline V gene are SGHAT and FQNNGV. CDR3 nucleotide sequence: TGTGCCAGCAGTCAGGGGATCATAGGGGGGGCCAACGTCCTGACTTTC. Translation: CASSQGIIGGANVLTF.

The chain recombines TRBV12-3 or TRBV12-4 with TRBJ2-7; D possibly corresponds to TRBD1 (5 bases). The length of the CDR3 is 12 residues. The V and J ends lost 6 bases and 5 bases respectively, with 11 bases between them. CDR3: CASRDTGNEQYF. The CDR3 DNA is TGTGCCAGCAGAGATACAGGAAACGAGCAGTACTTC.

CDR3 DNA: TGCAGCGTTGAAGGGACACCGAACACTGAAGCTTTCTTT. This gives the protein CSVEGTPNTEAFF. The chain links TRBV29-1 to TRBJ1-1; possible D gene TRBD1, 5 bases. CDR1 and CDR2 (germline): SQVTM, ANQGSEA. Trimming stripped 1 base from V and 1 base from J, with 7 bases between. The CDR3 extends over 13 amino acids. The variable domain in full, completed from reference TRBV29-1 and TRBJ1-1, reads SAVISQKPSRDICQRGTSLTIQCQVDSQVTMMFWYRQQPGQSLTLIATANQGSEATYESGFVIDKFPISRPNLTFSTLTVSNMSPEDSSIYLCSVEGTPNTEAFFGQGTRLTVV.

This clone was detected only once. This chain connects TRBV4-3 to TRBJ2-2; D gene uncertain. Trimming removed 4 bases from V and 5 bases from J, with 5 bases in between. Germline assignment: CDR1 LGHNA and CDR2 YSLEER. The CDR3 contains 12 residues. The CDR3 sequence is CASSLITGELFF. The CDR3 bases are TGCGCCAGCAGCCTTATTACCGGGGAGCTGTTTTTT.

The V and J genes are TRBV19 and TRBJ2-1; D remains unclear. The CDR3 has 16 residues. V dropped 1 base and J dropped 0 bases, with 10 bases sitting between them. Germline V gene lookup returns CDR1 LNHDA and CDR2 SQIVND (reference sequence). The CDR3 coding sequence is TGTGCCAGTAGTATAGGTTGGGCGAGCTCCTACAATGAGCAGTTCTTC. Residues: CASSIGWASSYNEQFF.

The rearrangement links TRBV12-3 or TRBV12-4 to TRBJ1-1; D remains ambiguous. V dropped 5 bases and J dropped 5 bases, with 9 bases sitting between them. This CDR3 has 12 amino acids. The CDR3 nucleotides read TGTGCCAGCAGTCTAACCGAGACTGAAGCTTTCTTT. Its translation is CASSLTETEAFF.

CDR3 bases: TGTGCCAGCAGCTTGGCAAGGAGCGGGGACACTGAAGCTTTCTTT. Its translation is CASSLARSGDTEAFF. This rearrangement joins TRBV5-4 to TRBJ1-1, with D uncertain. V was shortened by 0 bases and J by 3 bases, with 12 bases between the two germline ends. CDR3 size: 15 residues. Germline CDR1 reads SGHNT; CDR2 reads YYREEE (reference sequence).

The J gene is TRBJ2-1, the V gene TRBV24-1, with TRBD1 identical over 10 bases. Germline V gives CDR1 KGHDR, CDR2 SFDVKD. CDR3 length: 16 residues. V shed 4 bases, J shed 6 bases, and the junction held 8 bases outside the gene matches. CDR3 in amino acids: CATSDTGTGALNEQFF. The CDR3 nucleotides are TGTGCCACCAGTGACACCGGGACAGGGGCGCTCAATGAGCAGTTCTTC.

The rearrangement links TRBV11-2 to TRBJ2-1; D remains ambiguous. CDR3 length equals 16 residues. V lost 5 bases and J 8 bases, leaving 22 bases between the germline ends. From germline, CDR1 is SGHAT and CDR2 FQNNGV. CDR3 region: CASSQPLRRITYEQFF. CDR3 bases: TGTGCCAGCAGCCAGCCCTTACGGCGGATTACTTATGAGCAGTTCTTC. The variable domain in full, with the rest retrieved from reference TRBV11-2 and TRBJ2-1, is EAGVAQSPRYKIIEKRQSVAFWCNPISGHATLYWYQQILGQGPKLLIQFQNNGVVDDSQLPKDRFSAERLKGVDSTLKIQPAKLEDSAVYLCASSQPLRRITYEQFFGPGTRLTVL.

The V gene is TRBV15, the J gene TRBJ1-2, with a weak D call TRBD1 (5 bases). The germline V and J ends were trimmed by 3 bases and 8 bases, with 22 bases remaining between them. This CDR3 has 16 amino acids. CDR1 is LNHNV, CDR2 YYDKDF, per germline (reference sequence). For the CDR3, the DNA is TGTGCCACCAGCAGGCTTGGGGGGGTGCCTACGGGCGGCTACACCTTC. Protein sequence: CATSRLGGVPTGGYTF.

The chain links TRBV5-4 to TRBJ1-2, with 7 bases aligning to TRBD1. The CDR3 sequence is 14 residues long. Trimming cost V 0 bases and J 6 bases; bases outside gene matches: 5. The germline gives CDR1 SGHNT, CDR2 YYREEE (reference sequence). The CDR3 spells CASSLVRQGDGYTF. The DNA of the CDR3 is TGTGCCAGCAGCTTGGTGCGGCAGGGGGATGGCTACACCTTC.

V is TRBV28 and J is TRBJ1-3, with 12 positions matching TRBD1. The CDR3 is 20 residues long. V lost 4 bases to trimming and J lost 2 bases; unmatched junction nucleotides: 15. The V gene's germline CDR1 is MDHEN and CDR2 SYDVKM. The chain's CDR3 is CASSSRPGTGGAYTGNTIYF. CDR3 sequence (DNA): TGTGCCAGCAGTTCTCGTCCCGGGACAGGGGGCGCGTACACTGGAAACACCATATATTTT.

V is TRBV7-2 and J is TRBJ1-5; D might be TRBD1 (5 bases). This CDR3 is built from 16 residues. V was trimmed by 5 bases and J by 2 bases, leaving 16 bases between them. Germline assignment: CDR1 SGHTA and CDR2 FQGNSA. CDR3 in DNA: TGTGCCAGCAGCCGGGGGGGGTTGTCTGGCAATCAGCCCCAGCATTTT. It yields the protein CASSRGGLSGNQPQHF.

The chain links TRBV5-6 to TRBJ2-7; 7 positions agree with TRBD2. CDR1 SGHDT and CDR2 YYEEEE come from the germline V gene. After removal of 6 bases from V and 6 bases from J, the junction contained 9 bases not matched to a gene. The CDR3 totals 13 residues. The CDR3 DNA reads as TGTGCCAGCATCCTTCGCGGGGGAGGCGAGCAGTACTTC. Translated, it gives CASILRGGGEQYF.

V is TRBV4-2 and J is TRBJ1-5; no firm D call. Germline CDR1 and CDR2: LGHNA and YNFKEQ. The CDR3 extends over 13 amino acids. Trimming stripped 4 bases from V and 9 bases from J, with 13 bases between. CDR3 nucleotide sequence: TGTGCCAGCAGCCTCGGGAGGATGGGGCCCCAGCATTTT. Translated, it gives CASSLGRMGPQHF.

The J gene is TRBJ2-7, the V gene TRBV11-2; 9 bases are a match to TRBD1. The CDR3 totals 15 residues. With V trimmed by 2 bases and J by 2 bases, 4 bases remained unmatched. Per the germline V gene, CDR1 is SGHAT and CDR2 is FQNNGV. Here the CDR3 DNA reads TGTGCCAGCAGCTTAACCGGGACAGGGCCCTACGAGCAGTACTTC. Encoded protein: CASSLTGTGPYEQYF.

This clone was recorded many times. V is TRBV4-1 and J is TRBJ1-6; D remains ambiguous. CDR1 and CDR2 (germline): MGHRA, YSYEKL. This CDR3 comprises 17 residues. Trimming shortened V by 0 bases and J by 1 base, and 10 bases separated the two germline ends. The CDR3 bases are TGCGCCAGCAGCCAAGAAAGGGCGGGGTCCTATAATTCACCCCTCCACTTT. The encoded protein is CASSQERAGSYNSPLHF.